These 28 T cell receptor beta chains were sequenced from one sample in a study of Tregs in tolerant kidney transplant recipients. Sequencing was performed with immunoSEQ multiplex PCR; in TCRdb, only in-frame clones are kept and a portion is missing. The table lists some 74,000 clones, 91% of them singletons. Material: Tregs from blood, obtained before the transplant. These receptors all stem from a human donor who received a combined kidney and bone marrow transplant.

Worth noting for this clone: Additional DNA sequences in this sample encode the identical CDR3. J is TRBJ2-1 and V is TRBV15; 7 bases fit TRBD1. CDR1 LNHNV and CDR2 YYDKDF come from the germline V gene (reference sequence). The CDR3 contains 14 residues. V trimming: 7 bases; J trimming: 0 bases; junction bases outside the gene matches: 3. CDR3 coding DNA: TGTGCCACCAAAGCAGGGGGCTCCTACAATGAGCAGTTCTTC. Translated: CATKAGGSYNEQFF.

The chain is built from TRBV12-5 and TRBJ2-7, with 8 bases that match TRBD1. The V and J ends lost 7 bases and 0 bases, in that order; junction bases with no gene match: 5. Looked up from germline, CDR1 is LGHNT and CDR2 is FRNRAP. The CDR3 has 14 amino acids. The CDR3 bases are TGTGCTAGTGCAACCGGGACAGGCTCCTACGAGCAGTACTTC. Amino acid sequence: CASATGTGSYEQYF.

The chain employs TRBV19 and TRBJ2-7, with D perhaps being TRBD1 or TRBD2 (5 bases each). The V and J ends lost 10 bases and 2 bases respectively, with 18 bases between them. CDR1 is LNHDA and CDR2 is SQIVND in the germline V gene (reference sequence). The CDR3 totals 14 residues. The CDR3, as DNA: TGTGCCACTGCTACCGGGACGGCCGCCTACGAGCAGTACTTC. Its translation is CATATGTAAYEQYF.

The J gene is TRBJ2-1, the V gene TRBV11-2; TRBD2 matches at 10 bases. Germline V gene data show CDR1 as SGHAT and CDR2 as FQNNGV. This CDR3 region has 15 residues. V gave up 4 bases and J gave up 5 bases; unmatched junction bases: 5. DNA of the CDR3: TGTGCCAGCAGCTCCGGGACTAGCGTTGACAATGAGCAGTTCTTC. It encodes CASSSGTSVDNEQFF.

CDR3 residues: CARSRRGGQGFNRSSYEQYF. In nucleotides, the CDR3 is TGTGCCAGAAGCCGTAGAGGGGGACAGGGGTTTAACAGGAGCTCCTACGAGCAGTACTTC. This chain joins TRBV5-3 and TRBJ2-7; 10 bases agree with TRBD1. TRBV5-3 is placed among ORFs of uncertain function. J lost 0 bases, V lost 4 bases, and 19 bases had no gene match. The CDR3 has 20 residues.

The chain links TRBV2 to TRBJ1-4; D is unclear. Germline V lookup: CDR1 SNHLY, CDR2 FYNNEI. The CDR3 spans 12 residues. Between the trimmed V and J ends, which lost 3 bases and 9 bases, there was a span of 8 bases. The CDR3 spells CASSDLVKKLFF. The CDR3 DNA reads TGTGCCAGCAGTGACCTGGTTAAAAAACTGTTTTTT.

V is TRBV11-3 and J is TRBJ2-1, with D perhaps TRBD2 (7 bases). V lost 1 base, J lost 8 bases, and 21 bases lay in between. Germline assignment: CDR1 SGHNT and CDR2 YENEEA. The CDR3 extends over 17 amino acids. The CDR3 DNA is TGTGCCAGCAGCTTAGGGATGAAGGGGGAGGGCCGGGATGAGCAGTTCTTC. Its protein product is CASSLGMKGEGRDEQFF. The entire variable domain, with the rest obtained from reference TRBV11-3 and TRBJ2-1, is as follows: EAGVVQSPRYKIIEKKQPVAFWCNPISGHNTLYWYLQNLGQGPELLIRYENEEAVDDSQLPKDRFSAERLKGVDSTLKIQPAELGDSAVYLCASSLGMKGEGRDEQFFGPGTRLTVL.

The chain couples TRBV7-8 to TRBJ2-1, with D perhaps matching TRBD2 (5 bases). The V end lost 1 base, the J end lost 1 base, and 14 bases lay between the germline ends. The germline gives CDR1 SGHVS, CDR2 FQNEAQ. The CDR3 is 17 residues long. The CDR3 coding sequence is TGTGCCAGCAGCTTAGGCGGGCCCGCCTCTTCCTACAATGAGCAGTTCTTC. Its protein is CASSLGGPASSYNEQFF.

The V call is TRBV6-6, the J call TRBJ1-6, with 8 bases identical to TRBD1. Germline CDR1 reads MNHNY; CDR2 reads SVGAGI (reference sequence). V was pared by 5 bases and J by 7 bases, with 4 bases of the junction left unmatched. The CDR3 extends over 14 amino acids. CDR3 protein: CASSPGQGNSPLHF. CDR3 DNA sequence: TGTGCCAGCAGTCCAGGACAGGGAAATTCACCCCTCCACTTT.

The chain is built from TRBV6-5 and TRBJ2-7; D is unclear. The CDR3 contains 14 residues. Trimming left V 5 bases short and J 1 base short, with 12 bases between. CDR1 MNHEY and CDR2 SVGAGI come from the germline V gene. The CDR3 sequence: CASSPRPESYEQYF. The CDR3 DNA follows: TGTGCCAGCAGTCCCAGACCGGAATCCTACGAGCAGTACTTC.

The chain combines TRBV28 with TRBJ1-4; 9 bases are a match to TRBD1. Germline CDR1 and CDR2: MDHEN and SYDVKM. The CDR3 contains 15 residues. Trimming at V came to 7 bases and at J to 8 bases, leaving 11 bases not matched to a gene. The CDR3 reads CASNPLGTGWEKLFF. Written as DNA, the CDR3 is TGTGCCAGCAACCCTTTAGGGACAGGGTGGGAAAAACTGTTTTTT.

This clone is a singleton in its sample. J is TRBJ2-3 and V is TRBV7-2; 8 bases are a match to TRBD2. V trimming: 5 bases; J trimming: 0 bases; junction bases outside the gene matches: 10. The CDR3 spans 17 residues. The germline CDR1 and CDR2 sequences are SGHTA and FQGNSA. CDR3 nucleotide sequence: TGTGCCAGCAGCCCCGGGCTAGCGGGCACTAGCACAGATACGCAGTATTTT. Translation: CASSPGLAGTSTDTQYF.

DNA of the CDR3: TGTGCCAGCAGTGAAATGCTAGCGGGAGAAAATGAGCAGTTCTTC. Translating gives CASSEMLAGENEQFF. V is TRBV2 and J is TRBJ2-1; 10 nucleotides match TRBD2. The germline CDR1 and CDR2 sequences are SNHLY and FYNNEI. The CDR3 is 15 residues long. V shed 2 bases, J shed 7 bases, and the junction held 5 bases outside the gene matches.

The CDR3 DNA reads as TGTGCCTGTTCGGCGCAAGTCCAAGAGACCCAGTACTTC. Protein product: CACSAQVQETQYF. The rearrangement links TRBV30 to TRBJ2-5; no clear D. Germline CDR1 and CDR2: GTSNPN and SVGIG (reference sequence). Trimming shortened V by 6 bases and J by 1 base, and 12 bases separated the two germline ends. CDR3 length: 13 residues. The full variable domain, rest sourced from reference TRBV30 and TRBJ2-5, is SQTIHQWPATLVQPVGSPLSLECTVEGTSNPNLYWYRQAAGRGLQLLFYSVGIGQISSEVPQNLSASRPQDRQFILSSKKLLLSDSGFYLCACSAQVQETQYFGPGTRLLVL.

As regards this clone: The same CDR3 arises from other DNA sequences in this sample as well. The chain links TRBV5-6 to TRBJ2-5; D is uncertain. V was trimmed by 2 bases and J by 2 bases, leaving 10 bases between them. This CDR3 comprises 14 residues. Looked up from germline, CDR1 is SGHDT and CDR2 is YYEEEE. The CDR3 DNA reads TGTGCCAGCAGCTTTTCAATGGGGCAAGAGACCCAGTACTTC. It specifies CASSFSMGQETQYF.

The chain links TRBV5-1 to TRBJ1-1; possible D gene TRBD1, 6 bases. The CDR3 consists of 14 residues. V dropped 4 bases and J dropped 2 bases, with 12 bases sitting between them. CDR1 and CDR2 (germline): SGHRS, YFSETQ. DNA for the CDR3: TGCGCCAGCAGCCTCGGACAGTTTAACACTGAAGCTTTCTTT. Translation: CASSLGQFNTEAFF.

The rearrangement joins TRBV18 to TRBJ2-5, with 7 nucleotides matching TRBD1. The DNA end is more similar to TRBJ2-7, so the J call may be wrong. The CDR3 length is 12 residues. The V gene's germline CDR1 is KGHSH and CDR2 LQKENI. The CDR3 DNA sequence: TGTGCCAGCTCACCGGACAGGTACGAGCAGTACTTC. Residues: CASSPDRYEQYF.

The rearrangement joins TRBV28 to TRBJ2-7; a possible D gene is TRBD1 (6 bases). V was trimmed by 6 bases and J by 0 bases, leaving 12 bases between them. The germline V gene has CDR1 MDHEN and CDR2 SYDVKM. CDR3 size: 14 residues. The DNA for the CDR3 is TGTGCCAGCAGACATCAGGGGAGCTCCTACGAGCAGTACTTC. Encoded protein: CASRHQGSSYEQYF.

Comments on this clone: Different DNA sequences within this sample yield the same CDR3. The chain links TRBV10-3 to TRBJ2-1; D is perhaps TRBD1 (6 bases). CDR1 and CDR2 (germline): ENHRY, SYGVKD. This CDR3 is built from 15 residues. Trimming took off 6 bases at V and 4 bases at J, with 16 bases between the two ends. The chain's CDR3 is CAIRGREGGYNEQFF. In DNA, the CDR3 is TGTGCCATCAGAGGCCGGGAAGGGGGTTACAATGAGCAGTTCTTC.

The chain links TRBV7-2 to TRBJ2-1; 9 nucleotides line up with TRBD2. This CDR3 has 15 residues. Trimming cost V 5 bases and J 4 bases; bases outside gene matches: 6. Per germline, CDR1 SGHTA and CDR2 FQGNSA. In DNA, the CDR3 is TGTGCCAGCAGCATCGCGGGAGGGCGATACAATGAGCAGTTCTTC. The encoded protein is CASSIAGGRYNEQFF.

This clone is a singleton in its sample. The V call is TRBV19, the J call TRBJ2-1, with 8 bases that match TRBD2. V was pared by 3 bases and J by 0 bases, with 4 bases of the junction left unmatched. The germline V gene encodes CDR1 LNHDA and CDR2 SQIVND (reference sequence). This CDR3 spans 16 amino acids. CDR3 bases: TGTGCCAGTAGTATTAACAGCGGGAGCTCCTACAATGAGCAGTTCTTC. This gives the protein CASSINSGSSYNEQFF.

V is TRBV30 and J is TRBJ1-2; no clear D. The germline V gene encodes CDR1 GTSNPN and CDR2 SVGIG (reference sequence). The CDR3 has 14 amino acids. The V gene lost 0 bases and the J gene lost 8 bases, with 16 bases spanning the gap. CDR3: CAWSVRNGGRGYTF. For the CDR3, the DNA is TGTGCCTGGAGTGTAAGGAACGGAGGGAGAGGCTACACCTTC.

V and J are TRBV7-3 and TRBJ2-5; TRBD2 is a possible D gene (5 bases). TRBJ2-7 matches the DNA end more closely, so the J call is doubtful. This CDR3 is 17 amino acids long. Germline lookup yields CDR1 SGHTA and CDR2 FQGTGA. The CDR3 loop reads CASSLYPPAGSSYEQYF. As DNA, the CDR3 is TGTGCCAGCAGCTTATACCCTCCCGCGGGTAGCTCCTACGAGCAGTACTTC.

The chain combines TRBV5-4 with TRBJ2-3; 7 bases fit TRBD2. The CDR3 is made up of 15 amino acids. J was trimmed by 4 bases and V by 0 bases; bases with no gene match: 5. The germline CDR1 and CDR2 sequences are SGHNT and YYREEE (reference sequence). The CDR3 DNA reads TGTGCCAGCAGCTTGGAAGTTGCGGGGGCAGATACGCAGTATTTT. Its protein product is CASSLEVAGADTQYF. The full variable domain, completed using reference TRBV5-4 and TRBJ2-3, is ETGVTQSPTHLIKTRGQQVTLRCSSQSGHNTVSWYQQALGQGPQFIFQYYREEENGRGNFPPRFSGLQFPNYSSELNVNALELDDSALYLCASSLEVAGADTQYFGPGTRLTVL.

The chain joins TRBV6-5 to TRBJ1-4; D call uncertain. This CDR3 region has 13 residues. From germline, CDR1 is MNHEY and CDR2 SVGAGI. Trimming shortened V by 5 bases and J by 8 bases, and 12 bases separated the two germline ends. This CDR3 is CASSGGRWEKLFF. In nucleotides, the CDR3 is TGTGCCAGCAGTGGCGGGAGGTGGGAAAAACTGTTTTTT.

This chain links TRBV5-6 with TRBJ2-1; D may be TRBD2 (7 bases). This CDR3 contains 17 residues. Germline lookup yields CDR1 SGHDT and CDR2 YYEEEE. Trimming stripped 1 base from V and 0 bases from J, with 14 bases between. The CDR3: CASSLSGGRSSYNEQFF. Here the CDR3 DNA reads TGTGCCAGCAGCTTGTCCGGGGGGCGAAGCTCCTACAATGAGCAGTTCTTC.

The V gene is TRBV28, the J gene TRBJ1-2; D not certain. Trimming cost V 5 bases and J 2 bases, with 12 bases left between them. Germline V CDR1 and CDR2: MDHEN, SYDVKM. CDR3 length equals 14 residues. The DNA of the CDR3 is TGTGCCAGCAGTCCCCCCGGACGGAACTATGGCTACACCTTC. Protein product: CASSPPGRNYGYTF.

V and J are TRBV5-6 and TRBJ2-7, with 9 bases lining up with TRBD1. CDR1 and CDR2 (germline): SGHDT, YYEEEE. The V gene end was trimmed by 4 bases and the J gene end by 2 bases; junction bases not matched to a gene: 4. CDR3 size: 14 residues. For the CDR3, the DNA is TGTGCCAGCAGCCTCGGGACAGGGACCTACGAGCAGTACTTC. As protein: CASSLGTGTYEQYF.